Each of the 23 T cell receptor beta chains below was sequenced from the same sample in a study of response to subunit inactivated influenza vaccine. TCRdb reanalysed the RT-PCR reads using MiXCR and keeps one entry per CDR3 protein. The sample records hundreds of thousands of distinct CDR3 sequences, 15% to 19% being singletons. The sample consisted of PBMCs from blood, taken approximately 12 days after vaccination. Every receptor here comes from a man over 45 who received an inactivated influenza vaccine.

The gene calls are TRBV6-2 or TRBV6-3 and TRBJ1-2; 9 bases are shared with TRBD1. With V trimmed by 6 bases and J by 4 bases, 6 bases remained unmatched. Germline lookup yields CDR1 MNHEY and CDR2 SVGEGT. CDR3 length: 14 amino acids. The CDR3 coding sequence is TGTGCCAGCAGAGGGACAGGGTTGCGCTATGGCTACACCTTC. It translates to CASRGTGLRYGYTF.

The rearrangement links TRBV3-1 to TRBJ1-2; possibly TRBD1 for D (6 bases). V was trimmed by 1 base and J by 13 bases, leaving 16 bases between them. The CDR3 consists of 13 residues. Germline V gene sequence: CDR1 LGHDT, CDR2 YNNKEL (reference sequence). CDR3 loop: CASSQVRTEQCTF. As DNA, the CDR3 is TGTGCCAGCAGCCAAGTAAGGACAGAACAGTGCACCTTC.

This clonotype has only a few counts. The chain joins TRBV19 to TRBJ2-6, with D possibly matching TRBD2 (5 bases). The germline gives CDR1 LNHDA, CDR2 SQIVND (reference sequence). Trimming left V 6 bases short and J 0 bases short, with 24 bases between. This CDR3 is built from 20 residues. The CDR3 is CASRKPRKSGRNSGANVLTF. In nucleotides, the CDR3 is TGTGCCAGTAGAAAACCGCGGAAGAGCGGACGGAACTCTGGGGCCAACGTCCTGACTTTC.

There are a few counts of this clonotype. The chain joins TRBV4-3 to TRBJ2-7, with no clear D. CDR1 and CDR2 (germline): LGHNA, YSLEER. This CDR3 contains 14 residues. The V and J ends lost 0 bases and 0 bases respectively, with 6 bases between them. The CDR3 region is CASSQDWHSYEQYF. CDR3 in DNA: TGCGCCAGCAGCCAAGATTGGCACTCCTACGAGCAGTACTTC.

The V gene is TRBV7-2, the J gene TRBJ2-7, with a tentative D call TRBD2 (6 bases). CDR3 length: 14 residues. Germline CDR1 reads SGHTA; CDR2 reads FQGNSA. V dropped 4 bases and J dropped 6 bases, with 16 bases sitting between them. The CDR3 sequence is CASSSEPLAGEQYF. The CDR3 DNA is TGTGCCAGCAGCTCAGAACCACTAGCTGGCGAGCAGTACTTC.

The rearrangement uses TRBV20-1 and TRBJ1-6; 10 bases line up with TRBD1. The CDR3 covers 14 residues. J was trimmed by 7 bases and V by 5 bases; bases with no gene match: 5. Germline V lookup: CDR1 DFQATT, CDR2 SNEGSKA (reference sequence). Here the CDR3 DNA reads TGCAGTGCTCGACAGGGGGCGAGGAATTCACCCCTCCACTTT. It is translated as CSARQGARNSPLHF.

The chain combines TRBV4-2 with TRBJ2-3; D call uncertain. Trimming removed 4 bases from V and 6 bases from J, with 11 bases in between. The CDR3 extends over 13 amino acids. From germline, CDR1 is LGHNA and CDR2 YNFKEQ. The CDR3 nucleotides read TGTGCCAGCAGCCCTTACTCTGGGGATACGCAGTATTTT. Translation gives CASSPYSGDTQYF.

The V call is TRBV4-3, the J call TRBJ1-3; 10 bases are a match to TRBD1. This CDR3 comprises 17 residues. CDR1 is LGHNA, CDR2 YSLEER, per germline. V shed 5 bases, J shed 0 bases, and the junction held 7 bases outside the gene matches. CDR3 loop: CASSGRQGASSGNTIYF. CDR3 coding DNA: TGCGCCAGCAGCGGTCGACAGGGGGCCAGCTCTGGAAACACCATATATTTT.

The CDR3 is CASIGNTGELFF. In DNA, the CDR3 is TGTGCCAGCATAGGTAACACCGGGGAGCTGTTTTTT. This chain links TRBV12-3 or TRBV12-4 with TRBJ2-2; D gene ambiguous. The CDR3 consists of 12 residues. V was shortened by 7 bases and J by 2 bases, with 5 bases between the two germline ends.

The genes are TRBV4-3 and TRBJ1-1; no reliable D call. The CDR3 totals 16 residues. The germline CDR1 and CDR2 sequences are LGHNA and YSLEER. V was pared by 0 bases and J by 0 bases, with 11 bases between. Here the CDR3 reads CASSQDRITVNTEAFF. The CDR3, as DNA: TGCGCCAGCAGCCAAGACCGTATTACGGTGAACACTGAAGCTTTCTTT.

Only a few counts were recorded for this clonotype. The gene calls are TRBV6-5 and TRBJ2-7; the D gene is possibly TRBD1 (5 bases). Per germline, CDR1 MNHEY and CDR2 SVGAGI. The CDR3 has 14 residues. With 0 bases removed from V and 3 bases from J, the gap between germline ends came to 9 bases. The CDR3: CASSYSSRDYEQYF. As DNA, the CDR3 is TGTGCCAGCAGTTACTCAAGCAGGGACTACGAGCAGTACTTC.

The chain carries TRBV20-1 and TRBJ1-4; 8 bases are a match to TRBD1. Germline loops: CDR1 DFQATT, CDR2 SNEGSKA (reference sequence). The length of the CDR3 is 14 residues. The junction had 6 bases not matched to a gene; V was cut back by 2 bases and J by 7 bases. The DNA for the CDR3 is TGCAGTGCTAGAAGGGGACAGGTGCGTGAAAAACTGTTTTTT. Translation gives CSARRGQVREKLFF.

This clonotype occurred a few times. The chain joins TRBV9 to TRBJ2-1, with 12 positions matching TRBD2. CDR1 is SGDLS and CDR2 is YYNGEE in the germline V gene. J gave up 8 bases and V 0 bases, and 3 bases lay outside the gene matches. This CDR3 is 15 amino acids long. CDR3 DNA: TGTGCCAGCAGCGTAGCTAGCGGGGGGGGTGATGAGCAGTTCTTC. This codes for CASSVASGGGDEQFF.

This clonotype has at least ten counts. The chain joins TRBV24-1 to TRBJ2-5; perhaps TRBD1 as D (6 bases). The CDR3 has 15 residues. Germline CDR1 is KGHDR and CDR2 is SFDVKD. V gave up 4 bases and J gave up 3 bases, with 14 bases separating them. In DNA form, the CDR3 reads TGTGCCACCAGTGACCCGACAGGAGCAAAAGAGACCCAGTACTTC. Translated: CATSDPTGAKETQYF.

This clonotype was found a few times. The genes are TRBV7-2 and TRBJ2-3; 10 nucleotides match TRBD1. Germline V lookup: CDR1 SGHTA, CDR2 FQGNSA. J gave up 3 bases and V 0 bases, and 3 bases lay outside the gene matches. The CDR3 spans 16 residues. The CDR3 bases are TGTGCCAGCAGCTTAGCCGGGACAGGGGTTACAGATACGCAGTATTTT. Encoded protein: CASSLAGTGVTDTQYF.

This clonotype was seen only once. The J gene is TRBJ1-3, the V gene TRBV11-2; tentative D call: TRBD1 (6 bases). The V gene lost 0 bases and the J gene lost 7 bases, with 19 bases spanning the gap. The CDR3 is 17 amino acids. The germline gives CDR1 SGHAT, CDR2 FQNNGV. The CDR3 is CASSLDGRQGYWNTIYF. In DNA form, the CDR3 reads TGTGCCAGCAGCTTAGATGGTCGGCAGGGGTATTGGAACACCATATATTTT.

This clonotype was found a few times. V and J are TRBV6-1 and TRBJ2-3; 9 nucleotides line up with TRBD1. Germline trimming cut 5 bases from V and 8 bases from J; bases unmatched to any gene: 5. Germline loops: CDR1 MNHNS, CDR2 SASEGT. The CDR3 consists of 13 residues. CDR3 sequence: CASSTPGQGTQYF. The CDR3 DNA follows: TGTGCCAGCAGTACCCCGGGACAGGGTACGCAGTATTTT.

The V gene is TRBV6-1, the J gene TRBJ2-1; 8 bases are shared with TRBD1. The CDR3 spans 17 residues. With 2 bases clipped from V and 8 bases from J, the junction kept 14 bases outside the gene matches. Germline V gene sequence: CDR1 MNHNS, CDR2 SASEGT. CDR3 sequence (DNA): TGTGCCAGCAGTGAAACATCAGGGGGCACAATGGACGATGAGCAGTTCTTC. This gives the protein CASSETSGGTMDDEQFF.

This clonotype was seen a few times. The chain recombines TRBV20-1 with TRBJ2-5; 10 bases are shared with TRBD1. Germline V gives CDR1 DFQATT, CDR2 SNEGSKA (reference sequence). CDR3 length equals 14 residues. With 1 base clipped from V and 5 bases from J, the junction kept 4 bases outside the gene matches. The CDR3 loop is CSARGGQGFETQYF. In nucleotides, the CDR3 is TGCAGTGCTAGAGGGGGACAGGGGTTTGAGACCCAGTACTTC.

This chain connects TRBV2 to TRBJ2-5; 11 bases agree with TRBD2. There are 15 residues in the CDR3. Looked up from germline, CDR1 is SNHLY and CDR2 is FYNNEI. The junction had 5 bases not matched to a gene; V was cut back by 6 bases and J by 2 bases. The CDR3 coding sequence is TGTGCCAGCAGGGACGGGACTAGCGGACAAGAGACCCAGTACTTC. Translated: CASRDGTSGQETQYF.

This clonotype was observed at least ten times. The genes are TRBV6-5 and TRBJ1-6; TRBD1 matches at 11 bases. CDR1 and CDR2 (germline): MNHEY, SVGAGI. With 7 bases clipped from V and 10 bases from J, the junction kept 9 bases outside the gene matches. The CDR3 consists of 15 residues. The CDR3 is CASTLGDRGYSPLHF. CDR3 nucleotides: TGTGCCAGCACCTTGGGGGACAGGGGGTACTCACCCCTCCACTTT.

This sequence joins TRBV5-1 and TRBJ1-3; 8 bases line up with TRBD1. Looked up from germline, CDR1 is SGHRS and CDR2 is YFSETQ. V dropped 2 bases and J dropped 0; count of bases not matched to a gene: 4. This CDR3 contains 16 residues. The CDR3 loop is CASSLQGEHSGNTIYF. CDR3 DNA sequence: TGCGCCAGCAGCTTACAGGGGGAACACTCTGGAAACACCATATATTTT.

This clonotype appeared a few times. The chain combines TRBV4-1 with TRBJ2-3; D not certain. V lost 2 bases and J lost 4, with 22 bases in between. Germline lookup yields CDR1 MGHRA and CDR2 YSYEKL. The CDR3 totals 18 residues. CDR3 DNA: TGCGCCAGCAGCCAAATACTGAATATGGTAGCTTTCCCAGATACGCAGTATTTT. Amino acid sequence: CASSQILNMVAFPDTQYF.